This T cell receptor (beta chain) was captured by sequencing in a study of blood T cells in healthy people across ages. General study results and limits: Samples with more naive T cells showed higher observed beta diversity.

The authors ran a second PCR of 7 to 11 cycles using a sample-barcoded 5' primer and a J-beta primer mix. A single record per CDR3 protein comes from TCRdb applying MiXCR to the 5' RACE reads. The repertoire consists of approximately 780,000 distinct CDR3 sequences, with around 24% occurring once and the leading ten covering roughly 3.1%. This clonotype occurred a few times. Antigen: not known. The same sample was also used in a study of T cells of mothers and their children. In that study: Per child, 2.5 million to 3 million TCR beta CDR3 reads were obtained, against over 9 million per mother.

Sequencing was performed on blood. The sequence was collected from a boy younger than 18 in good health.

CDR3 sequence: CASSSNGGNTEAFF. In DNA form, the CDR3 reads TGCGCCAGCAGCTCAAATGGGGGGAACACTGAAGCTTTCTTT. The rearrangement uses TRBV4-1 and TRBJ1-1, with a tentative D call TRBD1 (5 bases). The CDR3 sequence is 14 residues long. From germline, CDR1 is MGHRA and CDR2 YSYEKL. Trimming took off 5 bases at V and 1 base at J, with 11 bases between the two ends.